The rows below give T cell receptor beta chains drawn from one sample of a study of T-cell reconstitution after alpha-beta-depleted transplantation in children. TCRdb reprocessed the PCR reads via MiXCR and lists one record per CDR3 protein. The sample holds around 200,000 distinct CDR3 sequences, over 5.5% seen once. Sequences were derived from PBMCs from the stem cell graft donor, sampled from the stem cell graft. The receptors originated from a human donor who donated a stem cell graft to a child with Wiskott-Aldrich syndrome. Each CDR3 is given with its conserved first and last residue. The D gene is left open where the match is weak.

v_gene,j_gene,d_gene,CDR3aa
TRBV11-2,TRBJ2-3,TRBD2,CASSLMGLAGVDTQYF
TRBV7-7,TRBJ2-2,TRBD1,CASSRGQAIGRGELFF
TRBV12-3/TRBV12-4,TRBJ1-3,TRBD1,CASRGTESGNTIYF
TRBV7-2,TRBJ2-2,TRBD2,CASSLSSGGNTGELFF
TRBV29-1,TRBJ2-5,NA,CSVSDGQETQYF
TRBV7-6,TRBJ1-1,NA,CASSFQVGEFTEAFF
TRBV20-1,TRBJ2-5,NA,CSARGSRETQYF
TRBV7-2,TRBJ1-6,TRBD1,CASRKGQPSVAPLHF
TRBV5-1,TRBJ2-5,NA,CASSIQTGEETQYF
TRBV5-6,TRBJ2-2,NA,CASRRSGKGPPGELFF
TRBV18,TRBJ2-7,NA,CASSPPGSLAYEQYF
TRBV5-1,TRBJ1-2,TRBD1,CASSSGQSYGYTF
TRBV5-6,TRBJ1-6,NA,CASSPTPQGLAPLHF
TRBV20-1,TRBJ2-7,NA,CSASRASSSNEQYF
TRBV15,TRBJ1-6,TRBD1,CATSRDPARTGGRLPLHF
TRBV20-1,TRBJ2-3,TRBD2,CSAKGLAGFTDTQYF
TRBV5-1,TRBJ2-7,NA,CASSLDWSASYEQYF
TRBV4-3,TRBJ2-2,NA,CASSQEYTGELFF
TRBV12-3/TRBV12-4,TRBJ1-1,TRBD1,CASSPGVGTGENTEAFF
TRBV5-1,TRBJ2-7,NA,CASSLVNGPSSYEQYF
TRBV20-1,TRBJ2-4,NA,CSARSPQQNIQYF
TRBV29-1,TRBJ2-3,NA,CSVDSPGVTDTQYF
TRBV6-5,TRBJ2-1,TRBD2,CASSYRRRGGRDEQFF
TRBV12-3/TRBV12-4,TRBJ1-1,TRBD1,CASSLKGARAGNTEAFF
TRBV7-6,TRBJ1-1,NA,CASSLGAANTEAFF
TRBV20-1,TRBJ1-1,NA,CSARGGIGGTEAFF
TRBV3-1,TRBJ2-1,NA,CASSQAYGWNEQFF
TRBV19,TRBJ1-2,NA,CASSPTGSKVNGYTF
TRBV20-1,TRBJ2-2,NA,CSVRTQGHTGELFF
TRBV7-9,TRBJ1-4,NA,CASSRPNEKLFF
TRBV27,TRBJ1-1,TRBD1,CASNRGRLNTEAFF
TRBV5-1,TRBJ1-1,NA,CASSLKGSGTEAFF
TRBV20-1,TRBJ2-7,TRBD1,CSARTGTVLYEQYF
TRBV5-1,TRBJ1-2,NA,CASSLKGPAYTF
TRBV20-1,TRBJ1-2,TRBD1,CSARVLDRGDYGYTF
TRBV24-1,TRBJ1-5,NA,CATSDLVGQPQHF
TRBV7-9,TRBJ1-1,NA,CASSLIRQESKAFF
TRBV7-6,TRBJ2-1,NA,CASSFSASSYNEQFF
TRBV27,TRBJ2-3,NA,CASSLSRTDTQYF
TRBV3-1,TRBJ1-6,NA,CASSQEGGPASPLHF
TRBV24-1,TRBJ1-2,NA,CATSARALGGYTF
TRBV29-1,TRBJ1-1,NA,CSVERNTEAFF
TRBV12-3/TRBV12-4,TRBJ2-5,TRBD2,CASSIPGLALRETQYF
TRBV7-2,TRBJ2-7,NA,CASTMIGTPYEQYF
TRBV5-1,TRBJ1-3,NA,CASSLARQGNSGNTIYF
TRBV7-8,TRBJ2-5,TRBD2,CASSSRPGLAVGETQYF
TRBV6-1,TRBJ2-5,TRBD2,CASSDLAGGQETQYF